The TCR beta chain under discussion was sequenced for a study of cytomegalovirus exposure and HLA in healthy donors. Turning to the study itself: For the approximately 430 genotyped donors, 80% to 90% fell within the Caucasian-associated ancestry cluster.

This clone showed up just a few times. Its specificity is unknown. Regarding the study as a whole: It emerged from a later analysis that several of the most significant clusters appeared to be linked to common viral pathogens. Reported findings show TCR beta sequences accurately forecast HLA-A and HLA-B alleles in most subjects. Some V segments, including TRBV6-2 and TRBV6-3, were excluded as indistinguishable.

Deletions cut 0 bases from V and 1 base from J, with 7 bases between. This CDR3 is built from 14 residues. From germline, CDR1 is SGHNT and CDR2 YYREEE (reference sequence). PCR involved 60 Vbeta and 13 Jbeta primers. Assay: immunoSEQ multiplex PCR; the TCRdb copy retains only in-frame clones and omits some. The sample consists of about 170,000 clones, 73% of them appearing once. The sequence came from a woman aged 18-29 years in good health and CMV-seropositive. Sequencing input: PBMCs. The chain couples TRBV5-4 to TRBJ1-1; a possible D gene is TRBD1 (6 bases). The CDR3 DNA sequence: TGTGCCAGCAGCTTGGAGACAGGGAACACTGAAGCTTTCTTT. Encoded protein: CASSLETGNTEAFF.